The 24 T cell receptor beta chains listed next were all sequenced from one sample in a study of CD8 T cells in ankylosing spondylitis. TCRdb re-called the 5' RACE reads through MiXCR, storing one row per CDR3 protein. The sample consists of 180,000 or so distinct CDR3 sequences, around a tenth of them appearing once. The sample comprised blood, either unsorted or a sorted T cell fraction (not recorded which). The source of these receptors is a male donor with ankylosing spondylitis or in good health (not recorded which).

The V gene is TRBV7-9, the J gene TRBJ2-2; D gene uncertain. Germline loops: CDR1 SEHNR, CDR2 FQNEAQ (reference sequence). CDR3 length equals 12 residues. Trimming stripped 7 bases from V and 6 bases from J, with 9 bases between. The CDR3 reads CASNFVPGELFF. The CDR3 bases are TGTGCCAGCAACTTTGTCCCCGGGGAGCTGTTTTTT.

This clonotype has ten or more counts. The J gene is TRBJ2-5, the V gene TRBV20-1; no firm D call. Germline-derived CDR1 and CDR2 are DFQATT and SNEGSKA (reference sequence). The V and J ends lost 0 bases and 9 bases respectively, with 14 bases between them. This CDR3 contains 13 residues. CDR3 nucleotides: TGCAGTGCTAGAGATGCCGGCACCCGGGCCCAGTACTTC. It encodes CSARDAGTRAQYF.

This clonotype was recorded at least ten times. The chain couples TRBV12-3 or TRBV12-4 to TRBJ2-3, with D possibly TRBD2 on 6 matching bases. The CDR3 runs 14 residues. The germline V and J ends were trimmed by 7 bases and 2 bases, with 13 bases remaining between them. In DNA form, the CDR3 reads TGTGCCAGCATCGGGACTGGATTCACAGATACGCAGTATTTT. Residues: CASIGTGFTDTQYF.

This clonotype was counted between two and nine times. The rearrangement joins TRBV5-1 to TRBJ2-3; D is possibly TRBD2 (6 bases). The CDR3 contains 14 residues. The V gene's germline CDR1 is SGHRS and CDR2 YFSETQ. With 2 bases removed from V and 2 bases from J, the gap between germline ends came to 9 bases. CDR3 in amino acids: CASSLAGVTDTQYF. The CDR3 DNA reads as TGCGCCAGCAGCTTAGCGGGCGTCACAGATACGCAGTATTTT.

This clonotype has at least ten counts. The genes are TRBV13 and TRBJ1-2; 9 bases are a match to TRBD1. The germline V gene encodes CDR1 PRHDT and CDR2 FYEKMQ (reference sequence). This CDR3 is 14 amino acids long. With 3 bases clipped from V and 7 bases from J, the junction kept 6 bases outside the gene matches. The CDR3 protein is CASSFDGTGSGYTF. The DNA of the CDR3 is TGTGCCAGCAGCTTCGACGGGACAGGGTCTGGCTACACCTTC.

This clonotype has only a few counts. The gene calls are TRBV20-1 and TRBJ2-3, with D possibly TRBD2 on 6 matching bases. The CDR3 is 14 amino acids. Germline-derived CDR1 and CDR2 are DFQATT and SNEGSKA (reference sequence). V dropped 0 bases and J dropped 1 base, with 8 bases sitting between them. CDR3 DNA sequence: TGCAGTGCTAGAGAGGAGGGGCGCACAGATACGCAGTATTTT. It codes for CSAREEGRTDTQYF.

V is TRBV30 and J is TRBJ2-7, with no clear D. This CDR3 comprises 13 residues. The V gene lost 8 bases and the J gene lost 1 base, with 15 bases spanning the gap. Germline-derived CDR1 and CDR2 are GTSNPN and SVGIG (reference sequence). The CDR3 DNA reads TGTGCCGCCGCTAATCGGGCTTCCTACGAGCAGTACTTC. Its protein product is CAAANRASYEQYF.

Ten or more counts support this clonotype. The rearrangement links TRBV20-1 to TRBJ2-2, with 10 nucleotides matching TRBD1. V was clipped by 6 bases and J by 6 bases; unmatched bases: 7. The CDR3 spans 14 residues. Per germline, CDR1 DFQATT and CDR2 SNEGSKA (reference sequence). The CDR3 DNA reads TGCAGTGCATCCCGGGACAGGGGACCCGGGGAGCTGTTTTTT. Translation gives CSASRDRGPGELFF.

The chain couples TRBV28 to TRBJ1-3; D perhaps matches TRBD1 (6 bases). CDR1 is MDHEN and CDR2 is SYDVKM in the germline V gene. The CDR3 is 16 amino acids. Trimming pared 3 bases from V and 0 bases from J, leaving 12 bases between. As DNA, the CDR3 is TGTGCCAGCAGTTTGACTCAGGGGAGCTCTGGAAACACCATATATTTT. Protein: CASSLTQGSSGNTIYF.

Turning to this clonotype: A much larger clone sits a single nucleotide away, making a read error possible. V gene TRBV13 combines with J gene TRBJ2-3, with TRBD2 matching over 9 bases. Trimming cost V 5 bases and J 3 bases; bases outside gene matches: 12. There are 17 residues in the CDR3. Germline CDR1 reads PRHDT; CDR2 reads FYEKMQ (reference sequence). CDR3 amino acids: CASSQTGSGSRTDTQYF. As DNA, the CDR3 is TGTGCCAGCAGCCAAACAGGTAGCGGGAGTCGGACAGATACGCAGTATTTT.

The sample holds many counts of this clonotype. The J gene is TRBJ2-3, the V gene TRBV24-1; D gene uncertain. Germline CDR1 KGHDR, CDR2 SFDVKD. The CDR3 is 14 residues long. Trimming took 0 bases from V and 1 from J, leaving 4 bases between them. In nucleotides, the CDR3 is TGTGCCACCAGTGATTTGCAGGGCACAGATACGCAGTATTTT. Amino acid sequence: CATSDLQGTDTQYF.

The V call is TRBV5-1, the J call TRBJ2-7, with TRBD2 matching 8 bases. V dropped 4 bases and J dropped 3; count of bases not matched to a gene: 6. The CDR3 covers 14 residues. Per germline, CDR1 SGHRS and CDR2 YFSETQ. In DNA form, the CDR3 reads TGCGCCAGCAGCCTGAGCGGGAGTAACTACGAGCAGTACTTC. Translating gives CASSLSGSNYEQYF.

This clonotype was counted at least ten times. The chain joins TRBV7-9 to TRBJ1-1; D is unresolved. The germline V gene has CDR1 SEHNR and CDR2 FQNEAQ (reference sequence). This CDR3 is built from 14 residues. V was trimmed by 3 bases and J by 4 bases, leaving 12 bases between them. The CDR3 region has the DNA TGTGCCAGCAGCTTCCCCCCCGGTGTCACTGAAGCTTTCTTT. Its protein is CASSFPPGVTEAFF.

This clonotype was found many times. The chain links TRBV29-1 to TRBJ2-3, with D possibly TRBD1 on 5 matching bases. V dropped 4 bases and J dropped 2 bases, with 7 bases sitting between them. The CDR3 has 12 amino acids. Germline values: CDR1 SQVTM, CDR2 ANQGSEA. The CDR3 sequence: CSVVGDTDTQYF. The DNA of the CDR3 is TGCAGCGTTGTAGGGGACACAGATACGCAGTATTTT.

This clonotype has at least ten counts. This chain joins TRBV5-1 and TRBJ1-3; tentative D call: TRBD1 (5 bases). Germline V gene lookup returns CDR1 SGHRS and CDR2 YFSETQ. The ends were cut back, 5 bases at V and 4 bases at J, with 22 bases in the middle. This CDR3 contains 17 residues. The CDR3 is CASSPATGGRAGNTIYF. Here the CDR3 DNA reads TGCGCCAGCAGTCCCGCCACAGGTGGCAGGGCCGGAAACACCATATATTTT.

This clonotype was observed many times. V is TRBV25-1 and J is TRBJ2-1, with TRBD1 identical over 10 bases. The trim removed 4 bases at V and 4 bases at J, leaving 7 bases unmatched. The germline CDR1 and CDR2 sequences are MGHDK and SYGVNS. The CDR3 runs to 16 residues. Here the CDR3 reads CASSGPGQGFYNEQFF. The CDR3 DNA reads TGTGCCAGCAGTGGGCCGGGACAGGGGTTTTACAATGAGCAGTTCTTC.

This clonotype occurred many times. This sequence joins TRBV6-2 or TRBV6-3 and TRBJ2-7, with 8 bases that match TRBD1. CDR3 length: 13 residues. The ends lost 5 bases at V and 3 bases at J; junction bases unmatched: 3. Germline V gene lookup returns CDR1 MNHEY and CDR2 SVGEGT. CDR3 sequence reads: CASSRGQVYEQYF. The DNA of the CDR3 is TGTGCCAGCAGTCGGGGACAGGTCTACGAGCAGTACTTC.

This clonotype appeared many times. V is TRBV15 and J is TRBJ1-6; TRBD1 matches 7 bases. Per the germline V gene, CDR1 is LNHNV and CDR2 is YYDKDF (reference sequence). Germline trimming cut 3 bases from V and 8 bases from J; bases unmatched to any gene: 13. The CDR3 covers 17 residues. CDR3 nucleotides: TGTGCCACCAGCAGTTTGACAGGGCTTTATGATTATTCACCCCTCCACTTT. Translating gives CATSSLTGLYDYSPLHF.

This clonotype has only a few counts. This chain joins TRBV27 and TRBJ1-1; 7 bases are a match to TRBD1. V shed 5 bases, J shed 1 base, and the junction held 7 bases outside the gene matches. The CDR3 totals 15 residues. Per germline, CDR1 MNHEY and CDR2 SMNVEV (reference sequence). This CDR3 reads CASSVRQGANTEAFF. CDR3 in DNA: TGTGCCAGCAGTGTGAGACAGGGAGCGAACACTGAAGCTTTCTTT.

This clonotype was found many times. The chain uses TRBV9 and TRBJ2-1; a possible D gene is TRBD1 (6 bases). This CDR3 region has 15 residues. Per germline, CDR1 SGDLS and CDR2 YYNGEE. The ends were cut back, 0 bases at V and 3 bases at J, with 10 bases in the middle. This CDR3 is CASSVDQDSYNEQFF. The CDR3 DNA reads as TGTGCCAGCAGCGTAGATCAGGACAGCTACAATGAGCAGTTCTTC.

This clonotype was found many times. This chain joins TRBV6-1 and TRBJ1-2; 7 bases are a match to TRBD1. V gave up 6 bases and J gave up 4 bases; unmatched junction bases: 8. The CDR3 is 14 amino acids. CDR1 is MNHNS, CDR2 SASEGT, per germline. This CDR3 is CASSRTGNRYGYTF. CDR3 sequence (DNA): TGTGCCAGCAGCCGGACAGGAAACCGCTATGGCTACACCTTC.

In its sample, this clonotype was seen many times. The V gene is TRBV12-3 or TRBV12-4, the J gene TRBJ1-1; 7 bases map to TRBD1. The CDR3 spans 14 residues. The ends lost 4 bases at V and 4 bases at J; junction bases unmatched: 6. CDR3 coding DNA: TGTGCCAGCAGTTCACAGACAGGGAGCACTGAAGCTTTCTTT. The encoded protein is CASSSQTGSTEAFF.

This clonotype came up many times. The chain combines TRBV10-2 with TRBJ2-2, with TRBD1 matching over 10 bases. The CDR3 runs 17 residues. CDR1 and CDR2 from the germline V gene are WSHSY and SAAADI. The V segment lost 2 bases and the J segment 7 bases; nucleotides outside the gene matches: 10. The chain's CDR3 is CASSERAGQGMIGELFF. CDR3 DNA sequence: TGCGCCAGCAGTGAGAGGGCGGGACAGGGGATGATCGGGGAGCTGTTTTTT.

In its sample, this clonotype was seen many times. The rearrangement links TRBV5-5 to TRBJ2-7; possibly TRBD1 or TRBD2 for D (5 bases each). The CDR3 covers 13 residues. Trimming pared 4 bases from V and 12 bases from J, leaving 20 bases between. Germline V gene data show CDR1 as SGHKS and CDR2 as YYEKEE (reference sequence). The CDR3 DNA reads TGTGCCAGCAGCCCCGGAGATGGGCAGGGAGTGTACTTC. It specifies CASSPGDGQGVYF. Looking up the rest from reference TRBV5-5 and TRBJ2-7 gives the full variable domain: DAGVTQSPTHLIKTRGQQVTLRCSPISGHKSVSWYQQVLGQGPQFIFQYYEKEERGRGNFPDRFSARQFPNYSSELNVNALLLGDSALYLCASSPGDGQGVYFGPGTRLTVT.